The 29 T cell receptor beta chains listed next were all sequenced from one sample in a study of CD8 T cells in ankylosing spondylitis (dated by TCRdb to the late 2010s). The library was made by 5' RACE. The sequencer listed for this sample is Illumina HiSeq 2500. Using fastp trimming at Q25 and MiXCR clonotype assembly, TCRdb reanalyzed the public sequencing data and kept in-frame beta chains. Rows merge per CDR3 protein into single entries with the most common DNA and genes. The sample profile shows about 130,000 distinct CDR3 sequences; more than 5.5% of them were found once. The ten largest clones capture around 12% of the sample. Sequencing was done on a sample of blood, either unsorted or a sorted T cell fraction (not recorded which). Receptors originate from a female donor with ankylosing spondylitis or in good health (not recorded which).

Ten or more counts support this clonotype. The chain couples TRBV6-1 to TRBJ2-3; no firm D call. The CDR3 sequence is 14 residues long. Germline CDR1 is MNHNS and CDR2 is SASEGT. V shed 3 bases and J shed 4 bases, with 11 bases lying between them. The CDR3 nucleotides read TGTGCCAGCAGTGACGCGCCCCAACCAGATACGCAGTATTTT. This codes for CASSDAPQPDTQYF.

This clonotype showed up many times. The chain carries TRBV7-9 and TRBJ1-1; TRBD1 might be the D (6 bases). The CDR3 consists of 15 residues. Between the trimmed V and J ends, which lost 1 base and 2 bases, there was a span of 11 bases. Germline-derived CDR1 and CDR2 are SEHNR and FQNEAQ (reference sequence). The CDR3 region is CASSLGPGVNTEAFF. The CDR3 bases are TGTGCCAGCAGCTTAGGTCCAGGGGTTAACACTGAAGCTTTCTTT.

This clonotype was seen repeatedly, ten times or more. The V and J genes are TRBV9 and TRBJ2-3; D gene unclear. Germline lookup yields CDR1 SGDLS and CDR2 YYNGEE. Trimming shortened V by 2 bases and J by 2 bases, and 6 bases separated the two germline ends. The CDR3 sequence is 13 residues long. The CDR3 nucleotides are TGTGCCAGCAGCGTCCCGGACACAGATACGCAGTATTTT. Amino acids: CASSVPDTDTQYF.

The chain carries TRBV5-1 and TRBJ2-5; 12 nucleotides match TRBD2. The CDR3 runs to 15 residues. V dropped 4 bases and J dropped 5; count of bases not matched to a gene: 6. Germline values: CDR1 SGHRS, CDR2 YFSETQ. The CDR3 coding sequence is TGCGCCAGCAGCCCCTATGGACTAGCGGGGGAGACCCAGTACTTC. It codes for CASSPYGLAGETQYF.

This clonotype came up many times. The rearrangement uses TRBV7-2 and TRBJ2-2; D unresolved. The CDR3 consists of 14 residues. V dropped 0 bases and J dropped 5 bases, with 7 bases sitting between them. Germline CDR1 SGHTA, CDR2 FQGNSA. The CDR3 is CASSLAARTGELFF. The CDR3 DNA sequence: TGTGCCAGCAGCTTAGCCGCGAGGACCGGGGAGCTGTTTTTT.

This clonotype appeared many times. The chain has TRBV5-5 and TRBJ2-3; TRBD1 or TRBD2 may be the D gene (6 bases each). CDR1 and CDR2 from the germline V gene are SGHKS and YYEKEE (reference sequence). The CDR3 is 15 amino acids. Trimming removed 1 base at V and 1 base at J, with 10 bases between. CDR3 DNA sequence: TGTGCCAGCAGCTTGAGGGGGGCAGGCACAGATACGCAGTATTTT. Translated: CASSLRGAGTDTQYF.

The chain links TRBV7-9 to TRBJ1-6, with a possible D match to TRBD1 (5 bases). This CDR3 spans 14 amino acids. Germline-derived CDR1 and CDR2 are SEHNR and FQNEAQ (reference sequence). The V gene lost 5 bases and the J gene lost 10 bases, with 15 bases spanning the gap. The CDR3 loop is CASSHAGGGSPLHF. As DNA, the CDR3 is TGTGCCAGCAGCCACGCGGGGGGAGGATCACCCCTCCACTTT.

This clonotype was observed at least ten times. The chain combines TRBV12-3 or TRBV12-4 with TRBJ1-4; D is unclear. V lost 2 bases and J lost 2, with 6 bases in between. The CDR3 spans 14 residues. CDR3 loop: CASSLSVTNEKLFF. CDR3 nucleotides: TGTGCCAGCAGTTTATCGGTCACTAATGAAAAACTGTTTTTT.

This clonotype was observed many times. The chain links TRBV30 to TRBJ1-1; D is uncertain. This CDR3 is 14 amino acids long. Germline values: CDR1 GTSNPN, CDR2 SVGIG (reference sequence). Between the trimmed V and J ends, which lost 0 bases and 0 bases, there was a span of 8 bases. CDR3 nucleotides: TGTGCCTGGAGTGTTGGACTGATGAACACTGAAGCTTTCTTT. Residues: CAWSVGLMNTEAFF.

This clonotype was counted many times. As DNA, the CDR3 is TGTGCCAGCAGCTTAGAGGGGGGCCATGAGCAGTTCTTC. Amino acids: CASSLEGGHEQFF. The chain has TRBV7-9 and TRBJ2-1, with D perhaps given as TRBD1 or TRBD2 (6 bases each). The CDR3 covers 13 residues. Germline V gene lookup returns CDR1 SEHNR and CDR2 FQNEAQ (reference sequence). V was clipped by 1 base and J by 8 bases, with 9 bases between them.

This clonotype was seen ten or more times. This chain uses TRBV3-1 with TRBJ1-2; D gene ambiguous. The V gene lost 2 bases and the J gene lost 4 bases, with 14 bases spanning the gap. Per the germline V gene, CDR1 is LGHDT and CDR2 is YNNKEL (reference sequence). The CDR3 contains 15 residues. The CDR3 sequence: CASSQSPSYGYGYTF. DNA for the CDR3: TGTGCCAGCAGCCAATCGCCCTCCTATGGCTATGGCTACACCTTC.

This clonotype was seen ten or more times. The chain links TRBV25-1 to TRBJ1-6, with D unclear. The CDR3 extends over 14 amino acids. From germline, CDR1 is MGHDK and CDR2 SYGVNS. V dropped 6 bases and J dropped 7 bases, with 13 bases sitting between them. CDR3 bases: TGTGCCAGCAGGAGGGCAGGAGACAATTCACCCCTCCACTTT. Protein: CASRRAGDNSPLHF.

This clonotype has at least ten counts. The rearrangement uses TRBV29-1 and TRBJ2-5, with D tentatively TRBD2 (6 bases). Trimming took off 6 bases at V and 5 bases at J, with 13 bases between the two ends. The length of the CDR3 is 12 residues. The germline CDR1 and CDR2 sequences are SQVTM and ANQGSEA. For the CDR3, the DNA is TGCAGCGTAGCATGGGGGGATGAGACCCAGTACTTC. Amino acid sequence: CSVAWGDETQYF.

This clonotype was found many times. This rearrangement joins TRBV18 to TRBJ2-5, with 8 bases identical to TRBD1. CDR3 size: 14 residues. From germline, CDR1 is KGHSH and CDR2 LQKENI. Losses at the gene ends were 2 bases for V and 3 bases for J; bases not matched to a gene: 2. The CDR3 DNA reads as TGTGCCAGCTCACCAGAGACAGGGGAAGAGACCCAGTACTTC. Translated, it gives CASSPETGEETQYF.

This clonotype has at least ten counts. V usage is TRBV7-2 and J usage is TRBJ1-1, with no clear D. There are 12 residues in the CDR3. Germline V gives CDR1 SGHTA, CDR2 FQGNSA. V was cut by 2 bases and J by 11 bases, with 12 bases left in between. CDR3 region: CASSLIIGEAFF. The CDR3, as DNA: TGTGCCAGCAGCTTAATTATCGGTGAGGCTTTCTTT.

This clonotype was counted a few times. The chain recombines TRBV7-9 with TRBJ2-7, with a weak D call TRBD1 (5 bases). Germline V gene sequence: CDR1 SEHNR, CDR2 FQNEAQ (reference sequence). This CDR3 is built from 16 residues. Trimming left V 2 bases short and J 1 base short, with 15 bases between. In DNA, the CDR3 is TGTGCCAGCAGCTTATACAGGACCCGTTTATCCTACGAGCAGTACTTC. Translating it yields CASSLYRTRLSYEQYF. Based on the CDR3 plus reference TRBV7-9 and TRBJ2-7, the full variable domain is DTGVSQNPRHKITKRGQNVTFRCDPISEHNRLYWYRQTLGQGPEFLTYFQNEAQLEKSRLLSDRFSAERPKGSFSTLEIQRTEQGDSAMYLCASSLYRTRLSYEQYFGPGTRLTVT.

A remark on this clonotype: A clone one base away is much larger, so this may be a read error. The chain couples TRBV2 to TRBJ2-1; a possible D gene is TRBD1 (7 bases). CDR1 is SNHLY, CDR2 FYNNEI, per germline. This CDR3 region has 14 residues. The CDR3 DNA is TGTACCAGCAGACGGCAGGGGGGAAGCGTGGAGCAGTTCTTC. Residues: CTSRRQGGSVEQFF.

This clonotype was detected ten times or more. The CDR3 bases are TGCAGCGCCCGGACAGCCCTTTGGAATGAGCAGTTCTTC. This codes for CSARTALWNEQFF. The chain uses TRBV29-1 and TRBJ2-1, with a possible D match to TRBD1 (6 bases). The germline V gene encodes CDR1 SQVTM and CDR2 ANQGSEA. Between the trimmed V and J ends, which lost 7 bases and 7 bases, there was a span of 17 bases. The length of the CDR3 is 13 residues.

This clonotype has ten or more counts. DNA for the CDR3: TGTGCCAGCAGTACTGACAGTCACCCGAACACCGGGGAGCTGTTTTTT. As protein: CASSTDSHPNTGELFF. The chain employs TRBV6-2 or TRBV6-3 and TRBJ2-2; D perhaps matches TRBD1 (5 bases). Trimming removed 5 bases at V and 0 bases at J, with 13 bases between. Germline V gene sequence: CDR1 MNHEY, CDR2 SVGEGT. There are 16 residues in the CDR3.

This clonotype showed up many times. This chain links TRBV10-3 with TRBJ2-3; D might be TRBD1 (6 bases). Trimming stripped 0 bases from V and 6 bases from J, with 16 bases between. Germline lookup yields CDR1 ENHRY and CDR2 SYGVKD. CDR3 size: 16 residues. The chain's CDR3 is CAISESPGQPGDTQYF. As DNA, the CDR3 is TGTGCCATCAGTGAGTCCCCCGGACAGCCCGGGGATACGCAGTATTTT.

This clonotype occurred many times. The rearrangement links TRBV3-1 to TRBJ2-1; possible D gene TRBD1, 6 bases. This CDR3 has 13 residues. Trimming removed 1 base from V and 14 bases from J, with 15 bases in between. CDR1 is LGHDT, CDR2 YNNKEL, per germline (reference sequence). The DNA for the CDR3 is TGTGCCAGCAGCCAAGTGGAAGGGCCAGGGGAGTTCTTC. As protein: CASSQVEGPGEFF.

This clonotype was detected many times. The V gene is TRBV6-1, the J gene TRBJ1-4; D unresolved. The CDR3 is 14 amino acids. Trimming took off 7 bases at V and 5 bases at J, with 14 bases between the two ends. Germline values: CDR1 MNHNS, CDR2 SASEGT. The CDR3: CASTPPKLNEKLFF. CDR3 sequence (DNA): TGTGCCAGCACCCCCCCGAAACTAAATGAAAAACTGTTTTTT.

The sample holds many counts of this clonotype. CDR3 DNA sequence: TGTGCCAGCAGCTCACGGGGACTAGCGGGGGGTAGCTCCTACGAGCAGTACTTC. It specifies CASSSRGLAGGSSYEQYF. The gene calls are TRBV11-2 and TRBJ2-7; 15 positions agree with TRBD2. Germline V CDR1 and CDR2: SGHAT, FQNNGV. V was pared by 4 bases and J by 0 bases, with 7 bases of the junction left unmatched. The CDR3 has 18 amino acids.

This clonotype was counted many times. The chain combines TRBV3-1 with TRBJ2-2; 8 bases align to TRBD2. CDR3 length: 17 amino acids. After removal of 0 bases from V and 4 bases from J, the junction contained 7 bases not matched to a gene. CDR1 and CDR2 (germline): LGHDT, YNNKEL (reference sequence). CDR3 residues: CASSQDGGATFTGELFF. CDR3 DNA: TGTGCCAGCAGCCAAGACGGGGGGGCTACGTTCACCGGGGAGCTGTTTTTT.

This clonotype was detected ten times or more. The chain links TRBV5-6 to TRBJ2-3; 13 bases fit TRBD2. J lost 1 base, V lost 2 bases, and 7 bases had no gene match. The CDR3 is 18 residues long. The germline V gene encodes CDR1 SGHDT and CDR2 YYEEEE. The CDR3 DNA reads TGTGCCAGCAGCTTATCCGGGACTAGCGGGGCTGGCACAGATACGCAGTATTTT. This gives the protein CASSLSGTSGAGTDTQYF.

Regarding this clonotype: A much larger clone differs by one base, so this may be a read error. The rearrangement links TRBV5-6 to TRBJ2-5; possibly TRBD1 for D (5 bases). CDR3 length equals 13 residues. Trimming removed 3 bases from V and 7 bases from J, with 13 bases in between. Germline-derived CDR1 and CDR2 are SGHDT and YYEEEE. CDR3 region: CASSSDSLGTQYF. DNA of the CDR3: TGTGCCAGCAGCTCAGACAGCTTGGGGACCCAGTACTTC.

The V gene is TRBV4-2, the J gene TRBJ2-1; 10 bases map to TRBD2. Trimming at V came to 4 bases and at J to 7 bases, leaving 10 bases not matched to a gene. Germline loops: CDR1 LGHNA, CDR2 YNFKEQ. The CDR3 sequence is 16 residues long. CDR3 nucleotide sequence: TGTGCCAGCAGCCCTCACGCGGCACTAGCGGGGAATGAGCAGTTCTTC. Its translation is CASSPHAALAGNEQFF.

This clonotype was recorded many times. The chain links TRBV3-1 to TRBJ2-2, with no clear D. Per germline, CDR1 LGHDT and CDR2 YNNKEL (reference sequence). The CDR3 spans 12 residues. The germline V and J ends were trimmed by 3 bases and 7 bases, with 6 bases remaining between them. The CDR3 DNA follows: TGTGCCAGCAGCCAGGGGAACGGGGAGCTGTTTTTT. As protein: CASSQGNGELFF.

This clonotype came up many times. The genes are TRBV20-1 and TRBJ1-2, with TRBD1 matching 9 bases. Germline V gives CDR1 DFQATT, CDR2 SNEGSKA (reference sequence). The CDR3 runs to 15 residues. The trim removed 6 bases at V and 6 bases at J, leaving 14 bases unmatched. CDR3 DNA sequence: TGCAGTGCCAGTCACCCCGGGACAGGGAATGATGGCTACACCTTC. The encoded protein is CSASHPGTGNDGYTF.